Listed below are T cell receptor beta chains from one sample, sequenced in a study of T-cell reconstitution after alpha-beta-depleted transplantation in children. TCRdb used MiXCR to reprocess the PCR reads, holding one entry per CDR3 protein. The top ten clones hold about 25% of a sample with approximately 85,000 distinct CDR3 sequences, 13% to 15% of them seen once. Sequenced material: PBMCs, mostly from graft donor cells, taken 180 days after TCRalphabeta/CD19-depleted stem cell transplant. The receptors originated from a male patient under 10 years old who had a stem cell transplant for acute lymphoblastic leukemia, so the T cells may come from the graft donor. CDR3s include the opening cysteine and the closing phenylalanine or tryptophan. A D gene is named only where the DNA matches it firmly. Size values are once, few and many counts, or a class for expanded clones, and some rows have none.

v_gene: TRBV6-1
j_gene: TRBJ2-1
abundance: NA
d_gene: TRBD2
CDR3nt: TGTGCCAGCAGCTTTAGCGGGGGCTCCTACAATGAGCAGTTCTTC
CDR3aa: CASSFSGGSYNEQFF

v_gene: TRBV14
j_gene: TRBJ1-2
abundance: few
d_gene: NA
CDR3nt: TGTGCCAGCAGCCAAGTCCGGAACAGCCCTTTGGGCTACACCTTC
CDR3aa: CASSQVRNSPLGYTF

v_gene: TRBV7-2
j_gene: TRBJ1-5
abundance: many
d_gene: NA
CDR3nt: TGTGCCAGCAGCCTTGCAAGCAGGTTCAATCAGCCCCAGCATTTT
CDR3aa: CASSLASRFNQPQHF

v_gene: TRBV5-6
j_gene: TRBJ2-2
abundance: NA
d_gene: NA
CDR3nt: TGTGCCGGCACCAAAACTAGAGCCGGGGAGCTGTTTTTT
CDR3aa: CAGTKTRAGELFF

v_gene: TRBV6-2/TRBV6-3
j_gene: TRBJ1-5
abundance: few
d_gene: NA
CDR3nt: TGTGCCAGCACCCCCGGGGGGAATCAGCCCCAGCATTTT
CDR3aa: CASTPGGNQPQHF

v_gene: TRBV10-3
j_gene: TRBJ2-5
abundance: few
d_gene: TRBD1
CDR3nt: TGTGCCATCAGGCCGGGACAGGGGAAAGAGACCCAGTACTTC
CDR3aa: CAIRPGQGKETQYF

v_gene: TRBV20-1
j_gene: TRBJ1-5
abundance: NA
d_gene: NA
CDR3nt: TGCAGTGCTAATGATAAGGCTGATCAGCCCCAGCATTTT
CDR3aa: CSANDKADQPQHF

v_gene: TRBV10-3
j_gene: TRBJ2-1
abundance: NA
d_gene: TRBD2
CDR3nt: TGTGCCATCAGTCCGACTAGCGGGGGAACATACAATGAGCAGTTCTTC
CDR3aa: CAISPTSGGTYNEQFF

v_gene: TRBV20-1
j_gene: TRBJ1-1
abundance: few
d_gene: NA
CDR3nt: TGCAGTGCTCTCCGGGGGAGGGCGAAGGTTTTT
CDR3aa: CSALRGRAKVF

v_gene: TRBV5-1
j_gene: TRBJ2-5
abundance: NA
d_gene: NA
CDR3nt: TGCGCCAGCATCTTGACGCTTTCTAGGCAAGAGACCCAGTACTTC
CDR3aa: CASILTLSRQETQYF

v_gene: TRBV6-1
j_gene: TRBJ2-1
abundance: NA
d_gene: NA
CDR3nt: TGTGCCAGCAGCCTCCGGACCGTTCACCCATACACCAATGAGCAGTTCTTC
CDR3aa: CASSLRTVHPYTNEQFF

v_gene: TRBV27
j_gene: TRBJ1-1
abundance: many
d_gene: NA
CDR3nt: TGTGCCAGTACCAGCGCCATGAACACTGAAGCTTTCTTT
CDR3aa: CASTSAMNTEAFF

v_gene: TRBV5-1
j_gene: TRBJ2-7
abundance: NA
d_gene: NA
CDR3nt: TGCGCCAGCAGCTTGGAAAGAGGGGGAAACCCCTACGAGCAGTACTTC
CDR3aa: CASSLERGGNPYEQYF

v_gene: TRBV5-6
j_gene: TRBJ1-2
abundance: few
d_gene: NA
CDR3nt: TGTGCCAGCAGCCTTGACAGAGGCCGGGGAGGCTACACCTTC
CDR3aa: CASSLDRGRGGYTF

v_gene: TRBV24-1
j_gene: TRBJ2-1
abundance: NA
d_gene: TRBD1
CDR3nt: TGTGCCACCAGTGGATACCGGGACAGGGGGCGGAATGAGCAGTTCTTC
CDR3aa: CATSGYRDRGRNEQFF

v_gene: TRBV6-5
j_gene: TRBJ2-2
abundance: many
d_gene: TRBD1
CDR3nt: TGTGCCAGCAGTTACAGGGGGCATGGCGGGGAGCTGTTTTTT
CDR3aa: CASSYRGHGGELFF

v_gene: TRBV7-2
j_gene: TRBJ2-7
abundance: NA
d_gene: NA
CDR3nt: TGTGCCAGCAGAGGAAAGGTGAAGGTCTCCTACGAGCAGTACTTC
CDR3aa: CASRGKVKVSYEQYF

v_gene: TRBV4-3
j_gene: TRBJ2-5
abundance: few
d_gene: NA
CDR3nt: TGCGCCAGCAGCCAAGATCTGTTCTTACAAGAGACCCAGTACTTC
CDR3aa: CASSQDLFLQETQYF

v_gene: TRBV9
j_gene: TRBJ2-2
abundance: NA
d_gene: TRBD1
CDR3nt: TGTGCCAGCAGCGTAGGAGGGGGCGCGAACACCGGGGAGCTGTTTTTT
CDR3aa: CASSVGGGANTGELFF

v_gene: TRBV9
j_gene: TRBJ2-5
abundance: few
d_gene: NA
CDR3nt: TGTGCCAGCAGCGTAAGGGACGAGAAGACCCAGTACTTC
CDR3aa: CASSVRDEKTQYF

v_gene: TRBV5-6
j_gene: TRBJ2-3
abundance: many
d_gene: NA
CDR3nt: TGTGCCAGCAGCCTCGGAGGGGCTAGCACAGATACGCAGTATTTT
CDR3aa: CASSLGGASTDTQYF

v_gene: TRBV4-3
j_gene: TRBJ2-2
abundance: NA
d_gene: TRBD2
CDR3nt: TGCGCCAGCAGCCAATTTGCCCTAGCGGGTTCTGCCGGGGAGCTGTTTTTT
CDR3aa: CASSQFALAGSAGELFF

v_gene: TRBV6-2/TRBV6-3
j_gene: TRBJ2-2
abundance: few
d_gene: NA
CDR3nt: TGTGCCAGCAGTTACTGGGGACGTAGAACCGGGGAGCTGTTTTTT
CDR3aa: CASSYWGRRTGELFF

v_gene: TRBV28
j_gene: TRBJ2-2
abundance: many
d_gene: NA
CDR3nt: TGTGCCAGCAGTTTCTCCCCGGGACCCTGGAGGAGGGAGCTGTTTTTT
CDR3aa: CASSFSPGPWRRELFF

v_gene: TRBV6-5
j_gene: TRBJ2-5
abundance: NA
d_gene: TRBD1
CDR3nt: TGTGCCAGCAGTTATTTAGGGGGCGCAAAGGACAGAGAGACCCAGTACTTC
CDR3aa: CASSYLGGAKDRETQYF

v_gene: TRBV28
j_gene: TRBJ2-3
abundance: many
d_gene: NA
CDR3nt: TGTGCCAGCCTTCGCGGGGGCCCACACACAGATACGCAGTATTTT
CDR3aa: CASLRGGPHTDTQYF

v_gene: TRBV20-1
j_gene: TRBJ2-7
abundance: NA
d_gene: NA
CDR3nt: TGCAGTGCTAGAGAGAGTGGGTTGTTCTACGAGCAGTACTTC
CDR3aa: CSARESGLFYEQYF

v_gene: TRBV10-3
j_gene: TRBJ2-3
abundance: few
d_gene: NA
CDR3nt: TGTGCCATATCGGCAAGGGGCACAGATACGCAGTATTTT
CDR3aa: CAISARGTDTQYF

v_gene: TRBV24-1
j_gene: TRBJ2-7
abundance: NA
d_gene: NA
CDR3nt: TGTGCCACCAGTGATTTTAGGTACCCTGGCGAGCAGTACTTC
CDR3aa: CATSDFRYPGEQYF